Each of the 6 T cell receptor beta chains below was sequenced from the same sample in a study of CD8 T cells in ankylosing spondylitis. TCRdb re-analysed the 5' RACE reads in MiXCR, keeping a single row per CDR3 protein. The sample contains 300,000 to 350,000 distinct CDR3 sequences, approximately 15% of which appear only once. The sequenced sample was blood, either unsorted or a sorted T cell fraction (not recorded which). The source of these receptors is a male donor with ankylosing spondylitis or in good health (not recorded which).

The chain couples TRBV10-2 to TRBJ2-1; D might be TRBD1 or TRBD2, each matching 5 bases. The V gene's germline CDR1 is WSHSY and CDR2 SAAADI. V lost 6 bases, J lost 6 bases, and 15 bases lay in between. The CDR3 sequence is 14 residues long. The CDR3, as DNA: TGCGCCAGCAGAGGGAGTGGGGCACCCAATGAGCAGTTCTTC. Protein sequence: CASRGSGAPNEQFF.

The chain carries TRBV28 and TRBJ1-2; a possible D gene is TRBD1 (6 bases). The CDR3 covers 15 residues. V lost 11 bases, J lost 0 bases, and 19 bases lay in between. Germline values: CDR1 MDHEN, CDR2 SYDVKM. The CDR3 loop reads CAALKAGTSNYGYTF. The CDR3, as DNA: TGTGCCGCCTTGAAAGCCGGGACATCTAACTATGGCTACACCTTC.

This chain links TRBV5-1 with TRBJ2-7; a weak D match, TRBD1 (5 bases). Germline V gene sequence: CDR1 SGHRS, CDR2 YFSETQ. The V gene lost 3 bases and the J gene lost 5 bases, with 24 bases spanning the gap. The length of the CDR3 is 17 residues. The CDR3 is CASSSVPWTPDSDEQYF. For the CDR3, the DNA is TGCGCCAGCAGCTCGGTTCCGTGGACCCCCGACAGCGACGAGCAGTACTTC. Variable domain in full (rest from reference TRBV5-1 and TRBJ2-7): KAGVTQTPRYLIKTRGQQVTLSCSPISGHRSVSWYQQTPGQGLQFLFEYFSETQRNKGNFPGRFSGRQFSNSRSEMNVSTLELGDSALYLCASSSVPWTPDSDEQYFGPGTRLTVT.

This clonotype was counted only a few times. V is TRBV29-1 and J is TRBJ1-3; D is undetermined. Germline V gene data show CDR1 as SQVTM and CDR2 as ANQGSEA. The V end was cut by 4 bases, the J end by 1 base, with 5 bases between. The CDR3 runs to 12 residues. CDR3 sequence (DNA): TGCAGCGTTGCCAATTCTGGAAACACCATATATTTT. Its translation is CSVANSGNTIYF.

This clonotype was recorded a few times. J is TRBJ1-6 and V is TRBV6-1; D gene unclear. Deletions cut 3 bases from V and 5 bases from J, with 5 bases between. The CDR3 extends over 13 amino acids. Germline loops: CDR1 MNHNS, CDR2 SASEGT. The CDR3 sequence is CASSEVNNSPLHF. For the CDR3, the DNA is TGTGCCAGCAGTGAGGTGAATAATTCACCCCTCCACTTT.

This rearrangement joins TRBV4-2 to TRBJ2-5; 7 positions match TRBD2. The CDR3 contains 14 residues. The germline V gene has CDR1 LGHNA and CDR2 YNFKEQ. J was trimmed by 5 bases and V by 1 base; bases with no gene match: 4. The CDR3 sequence: CASSQVGREETQYF. As DNA, the CDR3 is TGTGCCAGCAGCCAAGTTGGGAGGGAGGAGACCCAGTACTTC.